The 18 T cell receptor beta chains below were found in one sample sequenced in a study of blood T cells in healthy people across ages. Together with a sample-barcoded 5' primer, a J-beta primer mix was included in a second PCR lasting about 7 to 12 cycles. TCRdb ran MiXCR on the 5' RACE reads and lists one entry per CDR3 protein. Of 700,000 to 850,000 distinct CDR3 sequences listed, 30% to 45% are singletons. Input material: blood. These receptors came from a man between 18 and 29 years old in good health.

This CDR3 reads CASSFGTATEAFF. The DNA of the CDR3 is TGTGCCAGCAGCTTCGGGACAGCCACTGAAGCTTTCTTT. The chain links TRBV7-9 to TRBJ1-1, with 7 positions matching TRBD1. Germline values: CDR1 SEHNR, CDR2 FQNEAQ (reference sequence). The CDR3 runs to 13 residues. V was pared by 3 bases and J by 4 bases, with 2 bases of the junction left unmatched.

This clonotype was seen many times. The chain's CDR3 is CAIEAGTGDTQYF. In DNA, the CDR3 is TGTGCCATCGAGGCAGGGACAGGAGATACGCAGTATTTT. The chain joins TRBV7-6 to TRBJ2-3; 8 bases match TRBD1. Germline V gene lookup returns CDR1 SGHVS and CDR2 FNYEAQ. V was clipped by 10 bases and J by 5 bases; unmatched bases: 8. The CDR3 is made up of 13 amino acids.

This clonotype was observed a few times. The chain combines TRBV5-6 with TRBJ1-1; D not resolved. Germline V gene data show CDR1 as SGHDT and CDR2 as YYEEEE. The CDR3 loop spans 14 amino acids. Trimming pared 4 bases from V and 1 base from J, leaving 11 bases between. The CDR3 is CASSPVPENTEAFF. The CDR3 nucleotides read TGTGCCAGCAGCCCTGTGCCGGAGAACACTGAAGCTTTCTTT.

This clonotype was observed a few times. The chain carries TRBV20-1 and TRBJ1-2; D may be TRBD1 (5 bases). V lost 3 bases and J lost 5, with 16 bases in between. This CDR3 is built from 14 residues. Germline lookup yields CDR1 DFQATT and CDR2 SNEGSKA (reference sequence). In DNA, the CDR3 is TGCAGTGCTAGTCGGCCCGGAGGGACTTATGGCTACACCTTC. Translating gives CSASRPGGTYGYTF.

This clonotype has just a few counts. The chain joins TRBV15 to TRBJ1-5; D possibly corresponds to TRBD1 (6 bases). Per germline, CDR1 LNHNV and CDR2 YYDKDF (reference sequence). The CDR3 is 15 amino acids. Deletions cut 0 bases from V and 4 bases from J, with 10 bases between. CDR3 nucleotides: TGTGCCACCAGCAGAGATGGGGACATAAATCAGCCCCAGCATTTT. Protein product: CATSRDGDINQPQHF.

This clonotype was seen a few times. The rearrangement joins TRBV15 to TRBJ1-6, with D perhaps TRBD1 (5 bases). V was trimmed by 5 bases and J by 7 bases, leaving 12 bases between them. Germline V gene lookup returns CDR1 LNHNV and CDR2 YYDKDF (reference sequence). The CDR3 is 14 amino acids. CDR3 sequence (DNA): TGTGCCACCAGCCAGAGGGGATTCAATTCACCCCTCCACTTT. This sequence encodes CATSQRGFNSPLHF.

V usage is TRBV27 and J usage is TRBJ2-2, with a possible D match to TRBD1 (6 bases). CDR1 is MNHEY and CDR2 is SMNVEV in the germline V gene (reference sequence). V was pared by 7 bases and J by 2 bases, with 8 bases between. This CDR3 contains 13 residues. The CDR3 coding sequence is TGTGCCAGCATGGGACACAACACCGGGGAGCTGTTTTTT. It is translated as CASMGHNTGELFF.

The chain has TRBV7-3 and TRBJ2-5, with TRBD1 matching 7 bases. This CDR3 is 15 amino acids long. The junction had 8 bases not matched to a gene; V was cut back by 5 bases and J by 2 bases. CDR1 is SGHTA, CDR2 FQGTGA, per germline. The CDR3 loop reads CASSMVVGQQETQYF. DNA for the CDR3: TGTGCCAGCAGCATGGTGGTGGGACAGCAAGAGACCCAGTACTTC.

The rearrangement links TRBV10-3 to TRBJ2-2, with 12 bases matching TRBD2. CDR1 ENHRY and CDR2 SYGVKD come from the germline V gene. The CDR3 is 16 residues long. V gave up 10 bases and J gave up 5 bases; unmatched junction bases: 11. The CDR3 sequence is CATLNLAGGRTGELFF. CDR3 DNA sequence: TGTGCCACCCTAAATCTAGCGGGGGGGCGGACCGGGGAGCTGTTTTTT.

This clonotype was counted at least ten times. The chain combines TRBV6-5 with TRBJ2-7; D perhaps matches TRBD2 (5 bases). This CDR3 comprises 13 residues. Germline V gives CDR1 MNHEY, CDR2 SVGAGI. Trimming cost V 6 bases and J 5 bases, with 14 bases left between them. CDR3 sequence reads: CASSELAFHEQYF. The CDR3, as DNA: TGTGCCAGCAGCGAGCTAGCTTTCCACGAGCAGTACTTC.

CDR3 in DNA: TGCAGTGCCACTGGACTAGCGGGGAACCAAGAGACCCAGTTCTTC. Residues: CSATGLAGNQETQFF. The chain employs TRBV20-1 and TRBJ2-1, with TRBD2 matching 12 bases. The CDR3 totals 15 residues. Germline CDR1 is DFQATT and CDR2 is SNEGSKA (reference sequence). V lost 6 bases, J lost 13 bases, and 16 bases stayed unmatched.

This clonotype occurred a few times. The chain links TRBV27 to TRBJ1-6, with a weak D call TRBD1 (6 bases). The CDR3 extends over 15 amino acids. V lost 5 bases and J 6 bases, leaving 14 bases between the germline ends. Germline V gene lookup returns CDR1 MNHEY and CDR2 SMNVEV (reference sequence). This CDR3 is CASSPRQDGNSPLHF. In DNA form, the CDR3 reads TGTGCCAGCAGTCCCCGACAGGATGGTAATTCACCCCTCCACTTT.

This clonotype was counted once. This rearrangement joins TRBV10-3 to TRBJ2-6; D is uncertain. CDR3 length: 14 residues. CDR1 is ENHRY and CDR2 is SYGVKD in the germline V gene. Trimming took 10 bases from V and 3 from J, leaving 13 bases between them. The CDR3 nucleotides are TGTGCCAGTGCTCCCGCAGGTGGGGCCAACGTCCTGACTTTC. Residues: CASAPAGGANVLTF.

The V and J genes are TRBV18 and TRBJ2-4, with D perhaps TRBD1 (5 bases). The DNA matches TRBJ2-5 better at its end, which makes the J call doubtful. The V gene's germline CDR1 is KGHSH and CDR2 LQKENI. CDR3 length equals 13 residues. The CDR3: CASSPLAGETQYF. CDR3 coding DNA: TGTGCCAGCTCACCCCTGGCAGGGGAGACCCAGTACTTC.

This clonotype has a single count. Without the conserved terminal phenylalanine or tryptophan, this CDR3 likely stems from a read error. The chain combines TRBV20-1 with TRBJ2-5; the D gene is possibly TRBD1 (5 bases). The CDR3 is made up of 10 amino acids. The V and J ends lost 7 bases and 5 bases respectively, with 8 bases between them. Per the germline V gene, CDR1 is DFQATT and CDR2 is SNEGSKA (reference sequence). The CDR3 DNA reads TGCAGTGTTAACAGGGAGACCCAGTACTCC. This codes for CSVNRETQYS.

This sequence joins TRBV20-1 and TRBJ1-1; D gene ambiguous. The V gene lost 4 bases and the J gene lost 12 bases, with 15 bases spanning the gap. This CDR3 comprises 11 residues. Per the germline V gene, CDR1 is DFQATT and CDR2 is SNEGSKA (reference sequence). In DNA, the CDR3 is TGCAGTGCTACATTCTCACTGAATCCTTTCTTT. Translation: CSATFSLNPFF.

The genes are TRBV20-1 and TRBJ1-4, with 7 bases matching TRBD1. CDR1 and CDR2 from the germline V gene are DFQATT and SNEGSKA (reference sequence). The junction had 5 bases not matched to a gene; V was cut back by 5 bases and J by 5 bases. The CDR3 covers 13 residues. CDR3 nucleotide sequence: TGCAGTGCTTACAGGGGAGGGAATGAAAAACTGTTTTTT. As protein: CSAYRGGNEKLFF.

The genes are TRBV7-9 and TRBJ1-2; D is unclear. Germline V gene data show CDR1 as SEHNR and CDR2 as FQNEAQ (reference sequence). V shed 1 base and J shed 7 bases, with 16 bases lying between them. CDR3 length: 15 amino acids. CDR3 residues: CASSLVGSDISGYTF. Written as DNA, the CDR3 is TGTGCCAGCAGCTTAGTAGGCTCAGACATTTCTGGCTACACCTTC.